Listed below are T cell receptor beta chains from one sample, sequenced in a study of CD8 T cells in Susac syndrome. Using its own MiXCR run on the immunoSEQ multiplex PCR reads, TCRdb lists one record per CDR3 protein. The repertoire holds under 350,000 distinct CDR3 sequences, with 92% as singletons. Source material: CD4+ T cells from PBMCs. These receptors originate from a human donor with multiple sclerosis. Each CDR3 is given with its conserved first and last residue. The order of the fields is D gene, clone size, J gene, V gene, CDR3 DNA, CDR3 protein. A D gene is named only where the DNA matches it firmly. Only some rows state a clone size, as once, few, many or a class for expanded clones.

d_gene: .; abundance: .; j_gene: TRBJ1-6; v_gene: TRBV6-6; CDR3nt: TGTGCCAGCAGTTACTCGCGGGACACCGCGCGTTCACCCCTCCACTTT; CDR3aa: CASSYSRDTARSPLHF
d_gene: .; abundance: .; j_gene: TRBJ2-5; v_gene: TRBV2; CDR3nt: TGTGCCAGCAGCCGGCCGATGGGGGGTGAGACCCAGTACTTC; CDR3aa: CASSRPMGGETQYF
d_gene: TRBD1; abundance: .; j_gene: TRBJ2-5; v_gene: TRBV7-6; CDR3nt: TGTGCCAGCAGCTCTGCAAGGGGGCGCATTGGAGAGACCCAGTACTTC; CDR3aa: CASSSARGRIGETQYF
d_gene: .; abundance: few; j_gene: TRBJ2-5; v_gene: TRBV18; CDR3nt: TGTGCCAGCTCGTGGGGGGAAGAGACCCAGTACTTC; CDR3aa: CASSWGEETQYF
d_gene: TRBD2; abundance: .; j_gene: TRBJ2-1; v_gene: TRBV24-1; CDR3nt: TGTGCCACCAGTGATCGGGGGGGGCCAGGCAATGAGCAGTTCTTC; CDR3aa: CATSDRGGPGNEQFF
d_gene: TRBD1; abundance: .; j_gene: TRBJ1-2; v_gene: TRBV2; CDR3nt: TGTGCCAGCAGTCCCGGGACAGCCAGAGTCTATGGCTACACCTTC; CDR3aa: CASSPGTARVYGYTF
d_gene: .; abundance: .; j_gene: TRBJ2-7; v_gene: TRBV6-2/TRBV6-3; CDR3nt: TGTGCCAGCAGTTACGTCGGGAGCTACGAGCAGTACTTC; CDR3aa: CASSYVGSYEQYF
d_gene: .; abundance: .; j_gene: TRBJ2-7; v_gene: TRBV21-1; CDR3nt: TGTGCCAGCAGCAGGCCCCTAAAGGCCTACGAGCAGTACTTC; CDR3aa: CASSRPLKAYEQYF
d_gene: .; abundance: .; j_gene: TRBJ2-7; v_gene: TRBV10-3; CDR3nt: TGTGCCATCAGTGACTCCGCCAATATTTACGAGCAGTACTTC; CDR3aa: CAISDSANIYEQYF
d_gene: .; abundance: .; j_gene: TRBJ1-4; v_gene: TRBV6-5; CDR3nt: TGTGCCAGCAGTAAGACAGTTAATGAAAAACTGTTTTTT; CDR3aa: CASSKTVNEKLFF
d_gene: TRBD1; abundance: .; j_gene: TRBJ2-7; v_gene: TRBV3-1; CDR3nt: TGTGCCAGCAGCCACGGGACAGTAGTTTACGAGCAGTACTTC; CDR3aa: CASSHGTVVYEQYF
d_gene: .; abundance: .; j_gene: TRBJ2-1; v_gene: TRBV24-1; CDR3nt: TGTGCCACCAGTTGGGGCTCAAGCGATGAGCAGTTCTTC; CDR3aa: CATSWGSSDEQFF
d_gene: .; abundance: .; j_gene: TRBJ1-1; v_gene: TRBV12-3/TRBV12-4; CDR3nt: TGTGCCAGCAGCAAGGGGGGGCGCACTGAAGCTTTCTTT; CDR3aa: CASSKGGRTEAFF
d_gene: TRBD2; abundance: .; j_gene: TRBJ2-1; v_gene: TRBV12-3/TRBV12-4; CDR3nt: TGTGCCAGCAGTCTTCGAGGACTAGCCTGGGGGCAGTTCTTC; CDR3aa: CASSLRGLAWGQFF
d_gene: TRBD2; abundance: .; j_gene: TRBJ2-7; v_gene: TRBV6-5; CDR3nt: TGTGCCAGCAGTTACGGGCGCGGGAGTACCTACGAGCAGTACTTC; CDR3aa: CASSYGRGSTYEQYF
d_gene: .; abundance: .; j_gene: TRBJ2-5; v_gene: TRBV4-3; CDR3nt: TGCGCCAGCAGCCAAGACTCTGGGACAGAGACCCAGTACTTC; CDR3aa: CASSQDSGTETQYF
d_gene: TRBD2; abundance: .; j_gene: TRBJ2-7; v_gene: TRBV9; CDR3nt: TGTGCCAGCAGCGTTGCGGGAGGAGCGGTCGAGCAGTACTTC; CDR3aa: CASSVAGGAVEQYF
d_gene: .; abundance: .; j_gene: TRBJ2-3; v_gene: TRBV7-8; CDR3nt: TGTGCCAGCAGCTTAGCAGCTACCCGCACAGATACGCAGTATTTT; CDR3aa: CASSLAATRTDTQYF
d_gene: .; abundance: .; j_gene: TRBJ2-3; v_gene: TRBV5-1; CDR3nt: TGCGCCAGCAGCATCTCCGACAGCACAGATACGCAGTATTTT; CDR3aa: CASSISDSTDTQYF
d_gene: TRBD1; abundance: once; j_gene: TRBJ1-1; v_gene: TRBV12-3/TRBV12-4; CDR3nt: TGTGCCAGTCAATTTCAGGGGGCTCGTGGTGAAGCTTTCTTT; CDR3aa: CASQFQGARGEAFF
d_gene: .; abundance: .; j_gene: TRBJ2-7; v_gene: TRBV7-2; CDR3nt: TGTGCCAGCAGCTTTTCCACACCTCACATTTCCTACGAGCAGTACTTC; CDR3aa: CASSFSTPHISYEQYF
d_gene: .; abundance: once; j_gene: TRBJ2-4; v_gene: TRBV30; CDR3nt: TGTGCCTGGGGCAGAACGAGGACAGCGGGGATAAACATTCAGTACTTC; CDR3aa: CAWGRTRTAGINIQYF
d_gene: .; abundance: .; j_gene: TRBJ2-5; v_gene: TRBV19; CDR3nt: TGTGCCAGTAACTCGGGACGGCAAGAGACCCAGTACTTC; CDR3aa: CASNSGRQETQYF
d_gene: .; abundance: once; j_gene: TRBJ2-1; v_gene: TRBV12-3/TRBV12-4; CDR3nt: TGTGCCAGCAGCCCACTAGAGGGGACCTACAATGAGCAGTTCTTC; CDR3aa: CASSPLEGTYNEQFF
d_gene: .; abundance: .; j_gene: TRBJ1-5; v_gene: TRBV6-6; CDR3nt: TGTGCCAGCAGTCCCGACAGGTCCACCAATCAGCCCCAGCATTTT; CDR3aa: CASSPDRSTNQPQHF
d_gene: .; abundance: .; j_gene: TRBJ2-2; v_gene: TRBV19; CDR3nt: TGTGCCAGTATGCGGAGCCCGGACACCGGGGAGCTGTTTTTT; CDR3aa: CASMRSPDTGELFF
d_gene: .; abundance: .; j_gene: TRBJ1-2; v_gene: TRBV19; CDR3nt: TGTGCCAGTTTACGTCAGGGGCGGACGAGCTATGGCTACACCTTC; CDR3aa: CASLRQGRTSYGYTF
d_gene: TRBD1; abundance: once; j_gene: TRBJ1-1; v_gene: TRBV11-2; CDR3nt: TGTGCCAGCAGCTGGGGGGGGACAGGGTTAGGGACTGAAGCTTTCTTT; CDR3aa: CASSWGGTGLGTEAFF
d_gene: .; abundance: .; j_gene: TRBJ2-7; v_gene: TRBV5-1; CDR3nt: TGCGCCAGCAGCCATAAACAGGGCGCGTTTCCCTACGAGCAGTACTTC; CDR3aa: CASSHKQGAFPYEQYF
d_gene: .; abundance: .; j_gene: TRBJ1-2; v_gene: TRBV27; CDR3nt: TGTGCCAGCAGTTTATTCAGGGCCGGGGGCTATGGCTACACCTTC; CDR3aa: CASSLFRAGGYGYTF
d_gene: TRBD2; abundance: .; j_gene: TRBJ2-4; v_gene: TRBV6-1; CDR3nt: TGTGCCAGCAGACCCGGGACTAGCGGGATAGCCAAAAACATTCAGTACTTC; CDR3aa: CASRPGTSGIAKNIQYF
d_gene: .; abundance: once; j_gene: TRBJ2-7; v_gene: TRBV7-9; CDR3nt: TGTGCCAGCAGTCCTGCCCCCGCCCGCTACGAGCAGTACTTC; CDR3aa: CASSPAPARYEQYF
d_gene: TRBD1; abundance: once; j_gene: TRBJ1-4; v_gene: TRBV7-2; CDR3nt: TGTGCCAGCAGCCGGGACAGAACTAATGAAAAACTGTTTTTT; CDR3aa: CASSRDRTNEKLFF
d_gene: .; abundance: few; j_gene: TRBJ2-1; v_gene: TRBV19; CDR3nt: TGTGCCAGTACCCCCCTAGTGGGAGGCAATGAGCAGTTCTTC; CDR3aa: CASTPLVGGNEQFF
d_gene: TRBD1; abundance: .; j_gene: TRBJ1-4; v_gene: TRBV12-3/TRBV12-4; CDR3nt: TGTGCCAGCAGTTCCGGGACAGATAATGAAAAACTGTTTTTT; CDR3aa: CASSSGTDNEKLFF
d_gene: .; abundance: .; j_gene: TRBJ2-2; v_gene: TRBV7-2; CDR3nt: TGTGCCAGCAGCCCCACGTTAGTCGCCGGGGAGCTGTTTTTT; CDR3aa: CASSPTLVAGELFF
d_gene: .; abundance: .; j_gene: TRBJ2-2; v_gene: TRBV10-2; CDR3nt: TGCGCCAGCAGTCTGATGGGGGAGCTGTTTTTT; CDR3aa: CASSLMGELFF
d_gene: .; abundance: once; j_gene: TRBJ2-7; v_gene: TRBV20-1; CDR3nt: TGCAGTGCCCCTGGGGGACTCCTGAGCTCCTACGAGCAGTACTTC; CDR3aa: CSAPGGLLSSYEQYF
d_gene: .; abundance: .; j_gene: TRBJ2-7; v_gene: TRBV5-1; CDR3nt: TGCGCCAGCAGCTTGGCCGTACAGGGAATTTCTTACGAGCAGTACTTC; CDR3aa: CASSLAVQGISYEQYF
d_gene: TRBD1; abundance: .; j_gene: TRBJ1-4; v_gene: TRBV20-1; CDR3nt: TGCAGTGCTAGAGATGCGGGACAGGGTAATGAAAAACTGTTTTTT; CDR3aa: CSARDAGQGNEKLFF
d_gene: .; abundance: .; j_gene: TRBJ2-5; v_gene: TRBV5-6; CDR3nt: TGTGCCAGCAGCTTGGTGGACAGCCCAGAGACCCAGTACTTC; CDR3aa: CASSLVDSPETQYF
d_gene: .; abundance: few; j_gene: TRBJ2-5; v_gene: TRBV5-6; CDR3nt: TGTGCCAGCAGCTTGGTTGTAAGAGAGACCCAGTACTTC; CDR3aa: CASSLVVRETQYF
d_gene: .; abundance: once; j_gene: TRBJ1-1; v_gene: TRBV5-4; CDR3nt: TGTGCCAGCAGACGATGGGGAGGGTCGACGAACACTGAAGCTTTCTTT; CDR3aa: CASRRWGGSTNTEAFF
d_gene: .; abundance: .; j_gene: TRBJ1-1; v_gene: TRBV20-1; CDR3nt: TGCAGTGCTTCCCCGCCGGGGGCTGAAGCTTTCTTT; CDR3aa: CSASPPGAEAFF
d_gene: TRBD2; abundance: few; j_gene: TRBJ2-1; v_gene: TRBV29-1; CDR3nt: TGCAGCGTTGGCGGGAGGGCCCGCAATGAGCAGTTCTTC; CDR3aa: CSVGGRARNEQFF
d_gene: .; abundance: once; j_gene: TRBJ1-1; v_gene: TRBV20-1; CDR3nt: TGCAGTGCTCGCCGCCGGGCCAAGGACACTGAAGCTTTCTTT; CDR3aa: CSARRRAKDTEAFF
d_gene: .; abundance: .; j_gene: TRBJ2-3; v_gene: TRBV12-5; CDR3nt: TGTGCTAGTGGCGAAGCGGCTACCGGTGCGCAGTATTTT; CDR3aa: CASGEAATGAQYF
d_gene: .; abundance: .; j_gene: TRBJ2-1; v_gene: TRBV20-1; CDR3nt: TGCAGTGGGTCCCTTAGCGGATTAAGCTCCTACAATGAGCAGTTCTTC; CDR3aa: CSGSLSGLSSYNEQFF
d_gene: .; abundance: .; j_gene: TRBJ2-6; v_gene: TRBV2; CDR3nt: TGTGCCAGTTACCGTAGTCTGGTGGCCGATAGTTCTGGGGCCAACGTCCTGACTTTC; CDR3aa: CASYRSLVADSSGANVLTF
d_gene: .; abundance: .; j_gene: TRBJ1-2; v_gene: TRBV18; CDR3nt: TGTGCCAGCCAGGGACCGCTGACCTATGGCTACACCTTC; CDR3aa: CASQGPLTYGYTF
d_gene: .; abundance: few; j_gene: TRBJ2-5; v_gene: TRBV7-9; CDR3nt: TGTGCCAGACCAATGCAGCGGGCAACCCAGTACTTC; CDR3aa: CARPMQRATQYF
d_gene: TRBD1; abundance: .; j_gene: TRBJ2-2; v_gene: TRBV6-5; CDR3nt: TGTGCCAGCATCGCCAGGGGGACCTACACCGGGGAGCTGTTTTTT; CDR3aa: CASIARGTYTGELFF
d_gene: TRBD1; abundance: .; j_gene: TRBJ2-2; v_gene: TRBV6-1; CDR3nt: TGTGCCAGCAGCGGCCGGGACAGGGCCTCTCTATTCACCGGGGAGCTGTTTTTT; CDR3aa: CASSGRDRASLFTGELFF
d_gene: .; abundance: .; j_gene: TRBJ1-1; v_gene: TRBV7-9; CDR3nt: TGTGCCAGCAGCGCCAACGAAGGCAGAGGGTGGGACACTGAAGCTTTCTTT; CDR3aa: CASSANEGRGWDTEAFF
d_gene: .; abundance: .; j_gene: TRBJ2-5; v_gene: TRBV6-6; CDR3nt: TGTGCCAGCAGTCAGGGGAAAGAGACCCAGTACTTC; CDR3aa: CASSQGKETQYF
d_gene: .; abundance: once; j_gene: TRBJ1-1; v_gene: TRBV5-1; CDR3nt: TGCGCCAGCAGCTTTAACGATCCGGTTTACACTGAAGCTTTCTTT; CDR3aa: CASSFNDPVYTEAFF
d_gene: .; abundance: .; j_gene: TRBJ2-3; v_gene: TRBV19; CDR3nt: TGTGCCAGTAGTTCCCCAGGGATCTCCACAGATACGCAGTATTTT; CDR3aa: CASSSPGISTDTQYF
d_gene: .; abundance: .; j_gene: TRBJ1-1; v_gene: TRBV6-1; CDR3nt: TGTGCCAGCGGCGGGGTATCCGGGGGACTGAAAGCTTTCTTT; CDR3aa: CASGGVSGGLKAFF
d_gene: .; abundance: .; j_gene: TRBJ2-1; v_gene: TRBV20-1; CDR3nt: TGCAGTGCCCTTGTCGGCTCCTACAATGAGCAGTTCTTC; CDR3aa: CSALVGSYNEQFF
d_gene: .; abundance: .; j_gene: TRBJ2-2; v_gene: TRBV19; CDR3nt: TGTGCCAGTACCGTTGGGTGGGGGACGAACACCGGGGAGCTGTTTTTT; CDR3aa: CASTVGWGTNTGELFF